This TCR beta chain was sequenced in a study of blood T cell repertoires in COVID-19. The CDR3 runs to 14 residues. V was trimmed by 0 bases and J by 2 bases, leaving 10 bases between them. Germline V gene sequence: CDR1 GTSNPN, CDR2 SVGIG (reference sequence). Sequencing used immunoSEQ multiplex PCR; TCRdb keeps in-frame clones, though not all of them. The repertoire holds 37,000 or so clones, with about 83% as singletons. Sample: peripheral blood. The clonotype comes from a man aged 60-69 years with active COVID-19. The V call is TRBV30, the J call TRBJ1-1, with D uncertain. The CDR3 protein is CAWSVPLPNTEAFF. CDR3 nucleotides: TGTGCCTGGAGTGTTCCCCTTCCCAACACTGAAGCTTTCTTT.